The 21 T cell receptor beta chains presented below share a single source sample, sequenced in a study of CD8 T cells in ankylosing spondylitis. TCRdb re-called the 5' RACE reads through MiXCR, storing one row per CDR3 protein. The sample comprises roughly 39,000 distinct CDR3 sequences, roughly 2.5% of which are singletons, and 4.6% rests with the top ten. The sample taken for sequencing was blood, either unsorted or a sorted T cell fraction (not recorded which). Receptor source: a male donor with ankylosing spondylitis or in good health (not recorded which).

This clonotype was observed many times. The chain combines TRBV9 with TRBJ2-7; D unclear. Germline CDR1 reads SGDLS; CDR2 reads YYNGEE. V lost 0 bases and J lost 7, with 14 bases in between. The length of the CDR3 is 14 residues. CDR3 in DNA: TGTGCCAGCAGCGTAGATATAGGGCCGTGGGAGCAGTACTTC. It codes for CASSVDIGPWEQYF.

This clonotype showed up many times. This chain uses TRBV9 with TRBJ2-1; 13 bases are shared with TRBD2. CDR3 length: 17 residues. CDR1 and CDR2 (germline): SGDLS, YYNGEE. J was trimmed by 9 bases and V by 2 bases; bases with no gene match: 11. CDR3 in DNA: TGTGCCAGCAGCGTGTCGCCCGGGACTAGCGGGAAAAGTGAGCAGTTCTTC. It yields the protein CASSVSPGTSGKSEQFF.

This clonotype has a count of ten or more. The rearrangement uses TRBV9 and TRBJ2-1; TRBD2 matches at 10 bases. The germline gives CDR1 SGDLS, CDR2 YYNGEE. The CDR3 runs 15 residues. Losses at the gene ends were 7 bases for V and 7 bases for J; bases not matched to a gene: 11. The CDR3 bases are TGTGCCAGCGGGACCCAGCTAGCGGGAGTGAATGAGCAGTTCTTC. Translated, it gives CASGTQLAGVNEQFF. Full variable domain (rest looked up from reference TRBV9 and TRBJ2-1): DSGVTQTPKHLITATGQRVTLRCSPRSGDLSVYWYQQSLDQGLQFLIQYYNGEERAKGNILERFSAQQFPDLHSELNLSSLELGDSALYFCASGTQLAGVNEQFFGPGTRLTVL.

This clonotype occurred many times. CDR3 DNA: TGTGCCAGCAGCAGGGACAGTTGGAACACTGAAGCTTTCTTT. Encoded protein: CASSRDSWNTEAFF. V gene TRBV9 combines with J gene TRBJ1-1, with 7 positions matching TRBD1. The CDR3 runs to 14 residues. Looked up from germline, CDR1 is SGDLS and CDR2 is YYNGEE. J was trimmed by 1 base and V by 4 bases; bases with no gene match: 4.

This clonotype was recorded at least ten times. This rearrangement joins TRBV9 to TRBJ2-1; D uncertain. Germline values: CDR1 SGDLS, CDR2 YYNGEE. V was pared by 1 base and J by 9 bases, with 14 bases between. There are 14 residues in the CDR3. CDR3 in amino acids: CASSVLTEGGEQFF. Written as DNA, the CDR3 is TGTGCCAGCAGCGTACTGACTGAAGGCGGTGAGCAGTTCTTC.

This clonotype was counted many times. The chain is built from TRBV9 and TRBJ2-7, with 7 bases fitting TRBD2. Germline CDR1 is SGDLS and CDR2 is YYNGEE. This CDR3 region has 17 residues. V was pared by 4 bases and J by 6 bases, with 19 bases of the junction left unmatched. The CDR3, as DNA: TGTGCCAGCAGCTCCAGCGGCGGGGGAGTAGTTACGGGCGAGCAGTACTTC. Translated, it gives CASSSSGGGVVTGEQYF. Variable domain in full (rest from reference TRBV9 and TRBJ2-7): DSGVTQTPKHLITATGQRVTLRCSPRSGDLSVYWYQQSLDQGLQFLIQYYNGEERAKGNILERFSAQQFPDLHSELNLSSLELGDSALYFCASSSSGGGVVTGEQYFGPGTRLTVT.

This clonotype qualifies as medium-sized. The rearrangement links TRBV9 to TRBJ2-7; 8 positions match TRBD2. This CDR3 spans 15 amino acids. J was trimmed by 2 bases and V by 0 bases; bases with no gene match: 4. The V gene's germline CDR1 is SGDLS and CDR2 YYNGEE. As DNA, the CDR3 is TGTGCCAGCAGCGTAGGGCCAGCGGGAGCCTACGAGCAGTACTTC. Amino acids: CASSVGPAGAYEQYF.

This clonotype came up many times. This chain uses TRBV9 with TRBJ1-5; 9 bases map to TRBD1. CDR3 length: 17 residues. The V gene's germline CDR1 is SGDLS and CDR2 YYNGEE. V lost 4 bases to trimming and J lost 1 base; unmatched junction nucleotides: 9. The CDR3 sequence is CASSPGQGLSSNQPQHF. The DNA of the CDR3 is TGTGCCAGCAGCCCGGGACAGGGACTGTCGAGCAATCAGCCCCAGCATTTT. The full variable domain, in which reference TRBV9 and TRBJ1-5 provide the parts outside the CDR3, is DSGVTQTPKHLITATGQRVTLRCSPRSGDLSVYWYQQSLDQGLQFLIQYYNGEERAKGNILERFSAQQFPDLHSELNLSSLELGDSALYFCASSPGQGLSSNQPQHFGDGTRLSIL.

This clonotype was detected many times. In nucleotides, the CDR3 is TGTGCCAGCAGCGTAGCCGCCGGGACAGGATACAATGAGCAGTTCTTC. It encodes CASSVAAGTGYNEQFF. J is TRBJ2-1 and V is TRBV9; 8 nucleotides align to TRBD1. The CDR3 length is 16 residues. V lost 0 bases to trimming and J lost 4 bases; unmatched junction nucleotides: 6. Per the germline V gene, CDR1 is SGDLS and CDR2 is YYNGEE.

This clonotype was seen repeatedly, ten times or more. The rearrangement uses TRBV9 and TRBJ2-7; D is uncertain. V was pared by 3 bases and J by 0 bases, with 10 bases between. The V gene's germline CDR1 is SGDLS and CDR2 YYNGEE. This CDR3 region has 14 residues. Written as DNA, the CDR3 is TGTGCCAGCAGCGACTATCCAAGCTCCTACGAGCAGTACTTC. Amino acids: CASSDYPSSYEQYF.

This clonotype was picked up many times. V usage is TRBV9 and J usage is TRBJ2-3; 7 bases map to TRBD1. The CDR3 runs 15 residues. J gave up 1 base and V 3 bases, and 5 bases lay outside the gene matches. The V gene's germline CDR1 is SGDLS and CDR2 YYNGEE. CDR3: CASSATGSGTDTQYF. Written as DNA, the CDR3 is TGTGCCAGCAGCGCGACAGGGTCGGGCACAGATACGCAGTATTTT. Looking up the rest from reference TRBV9 and TRBJ2-3 gives the full variable domain: DSGVTQTPKHLITATGQRVTLRCSPRSGDLSVYWYQQSLDQGLQFLIQYYNGEERAKGNILERFSAQQFPDLHSELNLSSLELGDSALYFCASSATGSGTDTQYFGPGTRLTVL.

As for this clonotype: This may stem from a read error, because a much larger clone lies one nucleotide away. This sequence joins TRBV9 and TRBJ2-5; D is uncertain. V lost 3 bases, J lost 5 bases, and 8 bases lay in between. The CDR3 spans 12 residues. Germline V CDR1 and CDR2: SGDLS, YYNGEE. This CDR3 is CASSDLRETQYF. The CDR3 coding sequence is TGTGCCAGCAGCGACCTTCGGGAGACCCAGTACTTC.

This clonotype was observed many times. CDR3 DNA: TGTGCCAGCAGCGTAGCTCCAAACGAGGGGTACGAGCAGTACTTC. This codes for CASSVAPNEGYEQYF. This chain joins TRBV9 and TRBJ2-7; D is possibly TRBD1 or TRBD2 (5 bases each). Trimming cost V 0 bases and J 4 bases, with 14 bases left between them. The CDR3 totals 15 residues. Germline-derived CDR1 and CDR2 are SGDLS and YYNGEE. The variable domain in full, with the rest retrieved from reference TRBV9 and TRBJ2-7, is DSGVTQTPKHLITATGQRVTLRCSPRSGDLSVYWYQQSLDQGLQFLIQYYNGEERAKGNILERFSAQQFPDLHSELNLSSLELGDSALYFCASSVAPNEGYEQYFGPGTRLTVT.

This clonotype was seen repeatedly, ten times or more. The chain has TRBV9 and TRBJ2-1; possibly TRBD1 for D (6 bases). The V and J ends lost 1 base and 7 bases respectively, with 18 bases between them. CDR1 and CDR2 (germline): SGDLS, YYNGEE. The CDR3 extends over 16 amino acids. CDR3: CASSVKSGGAGNEQFF. In DNA form, the CDR3 reads TGTGCCAGCAGCGTAAAATCTGGGGGCGCAGGTAATGAGCAGTTCTTC.

This clonotype has a count of ten or more. This chain uses TRBV9 with TRBJ2-1, with TRBD1 identical over 8 bases. Trimming took 3 bases from V and 6 from J; bases not matched to a gene: 8. This CDR3 has 15 residues. CDR1 is SGDLS, CDR2 YYNGEE, per germline. This chain's CDR3 is CASSARGQGPNEQFF. Here the CDR3 DNA reads TGTGCCAGCAGCGCCCGAGGACAGGGTCCCAATGAGCAGTTCTTC.

This clonotype was counted ten times or more. This chain links TRBV9 with TRBJ1-5, with unresolved D. Germline loops: CDR1 SGDLS, CDR2 YYNGEE. Trimming left V 4 bases short and J 2 bases short, with 7 bases between. The CDR3 has 13 residues. The CDR3 DNA follows: TGTGCCAGCAGCCCCCGGGGCAATCAGCCCCAGCATTTT. As protein: CASSPRGNQPQHF.

This clonotype was detected ten times or more. The chain combines TRBV9 with TRBJ1-1; 9 bases match TRBD1. V lost 2 bases, J lost 1 base, and 3 bases stayed unmatched. Germline-derived CDR1 and CDR2 are SGDLS and YYNGEE. This CDR3 has 15 residues. CDR3 DNA sequence: TGTGCCAGCAGCGTCCGGGACAGGGCGAACACTGAAGCTTTCTTT. Protein product: CASSVRDRANTEAFF.

This clonotype has ten or more counts. This chain connects TRBV9 to TRBJ2-7; the D is unclear. The V gene's germline CDR1 is SGDLS and CDR2 YYNGEE. V was pared by 4 bases and J by 3 bases, with 8 bases between. The CDR3 loop spans 12 amino acids. CDR3 residues: CASSPDLYEQYF. Written as DNA, the CDR3 is TGTGCCAGCAGCCCCGACCTCTACGAGCAGTACTTC.

The sample holds many counts of this clonotype. The chain has TRBV9 and TRBJ2-3, with TRBD2 as a possible D gene (6 bases). V gave up 0 bases and J gave up 5 bases, with 19 bases separating them. CDR1 SGDLS and CDR2 YYNGEE come from the germline V gene. The CDR3 runs to 17 residues. The CDR3 bases are TGTGCCAGCAGCGTAGGGCTAGGGACTCACTTTAAAGATACGCAGTATTTT. This translates into CASSVGLGTHFKDTQYF.

This clonotype occurred many times. As DNA, the CDR3 is TGTGCCAGCAGCGCGGATTCTGGGGCCAACGTCCTGACTTTC. It encodes CASSADSGANVLTF. The V call is TRBV9, the J call TRBJ2-6; D uncertain. The germline gives CDR1 SGDLS, CDR2 YYNGEE. The V end lost 3 bases, the J end lost 1 base, and 5 bases lay between the germline ends. The CDR3 is 14 residues long.

This clonotype was detected many times. The chain links TRBV9 to TRBJ1-5, with TRBD1 identical over 7 bases. The CDR3 sequence is 15 residues long. Germline V gene sequence: CDR1 SGDLS, CDR2 YYNGEE. The trim removed 3 bases at V and 9 bases at J, leaving 12 bases unmatched. CDR3 sequence (DNA): TGTGCCAGCAGCGAGCAGACAGGGTTTCAAGGGCCCCAGCATTTT. It specifies CASSEQTGFQGPQHF.